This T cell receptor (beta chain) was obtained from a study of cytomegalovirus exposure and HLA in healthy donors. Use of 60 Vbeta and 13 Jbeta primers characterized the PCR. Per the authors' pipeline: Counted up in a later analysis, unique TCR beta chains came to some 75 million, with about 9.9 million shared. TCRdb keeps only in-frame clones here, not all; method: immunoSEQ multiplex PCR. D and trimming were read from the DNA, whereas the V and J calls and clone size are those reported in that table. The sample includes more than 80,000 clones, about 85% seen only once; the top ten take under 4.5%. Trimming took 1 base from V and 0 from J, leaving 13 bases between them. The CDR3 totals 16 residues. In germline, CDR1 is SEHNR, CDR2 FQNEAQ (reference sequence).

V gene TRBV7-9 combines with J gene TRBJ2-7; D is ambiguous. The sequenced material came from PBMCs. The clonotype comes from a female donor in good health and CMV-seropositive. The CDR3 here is CASSLVAVQSSYEQYF. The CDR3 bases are TGTGCCAGCAGCTTAGTAGCCGTTCAAAGCTCCTACGAGCAGTACTTC.